What follows are 11 T cell receptor beta chains derived from one specimen sequenced in a study of blood T cell repertoires in COVID-19. TCRdb's copy holds only in-frame clones and misses some; the assay was immunoSEQ multiplex PCR. This repertoire shows roughly 250,000 clones, roughly 86% found once; its top ten account for about 2.5%. The sequenced sample was peripheral blood. These receptors originate from a woman in her fifties or sixties with acute or convalescent COVID-19.

This chain uses TRBV4-1 with TRBJ2-7; TRBD1 aligns across 7 bases. With V trimmed by 4 bases and J by 7 bases, 13 bases remained unmatched. This CDR3 region has 15 residues. The germline gives CDR1 MGHRA, CDR2 YSYEKL. CDR3 bases: TGCGCCAGCAGCCCTGCCGGGACAGCGGTGGAGGAGCAGTACTTC. Protein sequence: CASSPAGTAVEEQYF.

The CDR3 bases are TGTGCCAGCAGTGTTATACAGGGAGACGGCAATCAGCCCCAGCATTTT. Its protein product is CASSVIQGDGNQPQHF. V usage is TRBV28 and J usage is TRBJ1-5, with D perhaps TRBD1 (6 bases). The CDR3 loop spans 16 amino acids. The germline V gene encodes CDR1 MDHEN and CDR2 SYDVKM. V shed 5 bases and J shed 2 bases, with 16 bases lying between them.

This clone was detected once. The chain employs TRBV5-1 and TRBJ1-2, with TRBD1 as a possible D gene (5 bases). The CDR3 is made up of 15 amino acids. Germline V gene lookup returns CDR1 SGHRS and CDR2 YFSETQ. The germline V and J ends were trimmed by 0 bases and 4 bases, with 13 bases remaining between them. The CDR3 sequence: CASSLDPPRVYGYTF. In DNA form, the CDR3 reads TGCGCCAGCAGCTTGGACCCTCCCAGGGTCTATGGCTACACCTTC.

The chain links TRBV4-2 to TRBJ2-7, with D possibly TRBD1 on 5 matching bases. Trimming removed 6 bases from V and 4 bases from J, with 19 bases in between. CDR1 and CDR2 (germline): LGHNA, YNFKEQ. This CDR3 has 15 amino acids. The CDR3 DNA reads as TGTGCCAGCAGTCAGGGCACTACCGTCTCATACGAGCAGTACTTC. It is translated as CASSQGTTVSYEQYF.

Turning to this clone: Compared with germline, one end of the junction differs, possibly owing to a read error. The chain links TRBV18 to TRBJ1-2; TRBD1 aligns across 8 bases. This CDR3 region has 13 residues. Germline V gene data show CDR1 as KGHSH and CDR2 as LQKENI. In nucleotides, the CDR3 is TGTGCCAGCTCACCGGGGGACAGGAGGAACTATAACTTC. Its translation: CASSPGDRRNYNF.

This clone was found once. This chain links TRBV7-9 with TRBJ1-4, with D possibly being TRBD1 (6 bases). Germline CDR1 SEHNR, CDR2 FQNEAQ (reference sequence). CDR3 length: 14 amino acids. Trimming took 5 bases from V and 5 from J, leaving 12 bases between them. The CDR3 sequence: CASSPDSRNEKLFF. CDR3 nucleotides: TGTGCCAGCAGCCCGGACAGCCGGAATGAAAAACTGTTTTTT.

V gene TRBV18 combines with J gene TRBJ1-5, with TRBD1 matching over 9 bases. Germline loops: CDR1 KGHSH, CDR2 LQKENI. Trimming removed 2 bases from V and 5 bases from J; junction bases left unmatched: 1. This CDR3 spans 14 amino acids. CDR3 in DNA: TGTGCCAGCTCACCAGACAGGGGGTATCAGCCCCAGCATTTT. Encoded protein: CASSPDRGYQPQHF.

The V gene is TRBV9, the J gene TRBJ2-2, with 10 bases aligning to TRBD1. The junction had 11 bases not matched to a gene; V was cut back by 0 bases and J by 6 bases. CDR3 size: 18 residues. The germline V gene has CDR1 SGDLS and CDR2 YYNGEE. The CDR3 nucleotides are TGTGCCAGCAGCGTAGGAGTAAGGGGGACAGGGGATCCCGGGGAGCTGTTTTTT. Its protein product is CASSVGVRGTGDPGELFF.

This clone was detected once. V gene TRBV5-4 combines with J gene TRBJ1-2; 8 bases are a match to TRBD1. Germline lookup yields CDR1 SGHNT and CDR2 YYREEE (reference sequence). CDR3 length equals 15 residues. V was clipped by 4 bases and J by 1 base; unmatched bases: 6. The CDR3 nucleotides read TGTGCCAGCAGCGTTGGGACAGGAGTTAACTATGGCTACACCTTC. This gives the protein CASSVGTGVNYGYTF.

The chain joins TRBV5-1 to TRBJ1-4; TRBD1 is a possible D gene (6 bases). The CDR3 runs to 14 residues. Germline CDR1 reads SGHRS; CDR2 reads YFSETQ. With 2 bases removed from V and 8 bases from J, the gap between germline ends came to 13 bases. In DNA, the CDR3 is TGCGCCAGCAGCTTAGAGGGGACATTGGAAAAACTGTTTTTT. Translating it yields CASSLEGTLEKLFF.

The gene calls are TRBV7-9 and TRBJ1-1; possibly TRBD1 for D (6 bases). The CDR3 is 14 residues long. Trimming shortened V by 5 bases and J by 0 bases, and 10 bases separated the two germline ends. The germline V gene encodes CDR1 SEHNR and CDR2 FQNEAQ (reference sequence). The CDR3 sequence: CASSPGQLNTEAFF. CDR3 DNA sequence: TGTGCCAGCAGCCCCGGACAGCTGAACACTGAAGCTTTCTTT.